This T cell receptor (beta chain) emerged from a study of blood T cells in healthy people across ages. Study information: About one barcoded beta molecule was captured per two T cells (by template switching).

For the second PCR, which ran for roughly 6 to 12 cycles, a sample-barcoded 5' primer and a J-beta primer mix were used. Paired-end reads containing CDR3 totaled no fewer than 3 million for each sample. A single record per CDR3 protein comes from TCRdb applying MiXCR to the 5' RACE reads. This sample has 800,000 to 950,000 distinct CDR3 sequences, with 35% to 40% found just once. Turning to this clonotype: As yet, its antigen is unknown.

Trimming stripped 4 bases from V and 4 bases from J, with 20 bases between. This CDR3 has 18 amino acids. CDR1 and CDR2 (germline): MGHRA, YSYEKL. Study-wide results and limits: The diversity estimates, figures obtained from one million T cells, were considered underestimates. More naive CD4+ cells and higher diversity marked long-lived donors relative to aged donors.

The TCR sequence derives from a man aged 18 to 29 in good health. The sequencing input was blood. This chain uses TRBV4-1 with TRBJ1-6; no reliable D call. The CDR3 DNA reads TGCGCCAGCAGCCGCGGACCTCCCTCAGGCCCTTATAATTCACCCCTCCACTTT. It encodes CASSRGPPSGPYNSPLHF.